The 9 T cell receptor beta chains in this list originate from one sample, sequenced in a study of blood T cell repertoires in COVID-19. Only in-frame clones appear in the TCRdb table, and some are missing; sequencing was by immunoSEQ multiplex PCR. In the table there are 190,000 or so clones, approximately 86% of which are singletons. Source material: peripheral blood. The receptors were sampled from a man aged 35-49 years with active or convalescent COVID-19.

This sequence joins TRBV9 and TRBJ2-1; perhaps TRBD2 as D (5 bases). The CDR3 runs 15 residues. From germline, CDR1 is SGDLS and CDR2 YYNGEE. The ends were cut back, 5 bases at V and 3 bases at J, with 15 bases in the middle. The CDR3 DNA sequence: TGTGCCAGCAGACATCGGACTTGGGGCTACAATGAGCAGTTCTTC. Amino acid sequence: CASRHRTWGYNEQFF. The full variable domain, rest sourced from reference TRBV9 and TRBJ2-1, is DSGVTQTPKHLITATGQRVTLRCSPRSGDLSVYWYQQSLDQGLQFLIQYYNGEERAKGNILERFSAQQFPDLHSELNLSSLELGDSALYFCASRHRTWGYNEQFFGPGTRLTVL.

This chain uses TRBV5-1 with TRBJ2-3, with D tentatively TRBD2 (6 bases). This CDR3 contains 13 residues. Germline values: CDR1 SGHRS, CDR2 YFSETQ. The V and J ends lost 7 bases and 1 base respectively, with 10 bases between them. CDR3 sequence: CASSTSGTDTQYF. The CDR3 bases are TGCGCCAGCTCGACTAGTGGCACAGATACGCAGTATTTT.

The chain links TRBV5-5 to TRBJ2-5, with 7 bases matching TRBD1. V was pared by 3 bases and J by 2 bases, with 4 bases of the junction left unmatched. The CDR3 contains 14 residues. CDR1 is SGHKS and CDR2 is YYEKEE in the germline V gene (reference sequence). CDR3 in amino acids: CASSWGTAQETQYF. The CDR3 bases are TGTGCCAGCAGCTGGGGGACAGCACAAGAGACCCAGTACTTC.

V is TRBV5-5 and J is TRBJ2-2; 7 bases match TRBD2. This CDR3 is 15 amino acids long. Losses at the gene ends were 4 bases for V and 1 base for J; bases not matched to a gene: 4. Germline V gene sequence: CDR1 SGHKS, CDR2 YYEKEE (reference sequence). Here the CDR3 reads CASSQSGENTGELFF. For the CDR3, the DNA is TGTGCCAGCAGCCAAAGCGGGGAGAACACCGGGGAGCTGTTTTTT.

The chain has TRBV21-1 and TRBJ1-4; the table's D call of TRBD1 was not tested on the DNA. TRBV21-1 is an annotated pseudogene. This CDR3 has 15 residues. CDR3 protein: CASRGQGATNEKLFF. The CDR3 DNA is TGTGCCAGCAGAGGACAGGGGGCAACTAATGAAAAACTGTTTTTT.

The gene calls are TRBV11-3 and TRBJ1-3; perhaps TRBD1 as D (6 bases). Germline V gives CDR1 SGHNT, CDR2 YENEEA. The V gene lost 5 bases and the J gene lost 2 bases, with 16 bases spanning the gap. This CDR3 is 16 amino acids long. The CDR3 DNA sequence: TGTGCCAGCAGCGGCTACAGGGAAGGGACTGGAAACACCATATATTTT. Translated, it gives CASSGYREGTGNTIYF.

This chain's CDR3 is CASSSGQGGGETQYF. The CDR3 DNA sequence: TGCGCCAGCAGCTCGGGACAGGGTGGAGGGGAGACCCAGTACTTC. This chain connects TRBV5-1 to TRBJ2-5; 9 nucleotides agree with TRBD1. Germline CDR1 SGHRS, CDR2 YFSETQ. After removal of 3 bases from V and 5 bases from J, the junction contained 8 bases not matched to a gene. CDR3 length: 15 residues.

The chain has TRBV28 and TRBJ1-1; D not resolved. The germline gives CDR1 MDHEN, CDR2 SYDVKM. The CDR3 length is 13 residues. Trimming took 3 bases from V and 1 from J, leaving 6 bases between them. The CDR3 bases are TGTGCCAGCAGTTTGGGAGCGAACACTGAAGCTTTCTTT. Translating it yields CASSLGANTEAFF.

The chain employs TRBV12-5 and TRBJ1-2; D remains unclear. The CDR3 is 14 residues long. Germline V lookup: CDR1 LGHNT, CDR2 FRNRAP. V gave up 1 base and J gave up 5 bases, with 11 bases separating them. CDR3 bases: TGTGCTAGTGGTTTGGCCTCCCCACTTTATGGCTACACCTTC. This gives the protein CASGLASPLYGYTF.